This T cell receptor (beta chain) was identified in a study of blood T cell repertoires in COVID-19. The V gene's germline CDR1 is MNHEY and CDR2 SVGEGT. Trimming took 6 bases from V and 2 from J, leaving 12 bases between them. The CDR3 loop spans 14 amino acids. Sequenced by immunoSEQ multiplex PCR; TCRdb stores in-frame clones only, minus some. The table records roughly 150,000 clones, more than 85% of them present only once. Seattle's enrolled individuals joined amid active infection and were then monitored longitudinally. The chain recombines TRBV6-2 or TRBV6-3 with TRBJ2-3; D might be TRBD1 (6 bases). The TCR sequence derives from an elderly woman with COVID-19, enrolled during active disease. Sequenced: peripheral blood. The chain's CDR3 is CASSAGVDTDTQYF. The CDR3 bases are TGTGCCAGCAGCGCAGGGGTCGACACAGATACGCAGTATTTT.